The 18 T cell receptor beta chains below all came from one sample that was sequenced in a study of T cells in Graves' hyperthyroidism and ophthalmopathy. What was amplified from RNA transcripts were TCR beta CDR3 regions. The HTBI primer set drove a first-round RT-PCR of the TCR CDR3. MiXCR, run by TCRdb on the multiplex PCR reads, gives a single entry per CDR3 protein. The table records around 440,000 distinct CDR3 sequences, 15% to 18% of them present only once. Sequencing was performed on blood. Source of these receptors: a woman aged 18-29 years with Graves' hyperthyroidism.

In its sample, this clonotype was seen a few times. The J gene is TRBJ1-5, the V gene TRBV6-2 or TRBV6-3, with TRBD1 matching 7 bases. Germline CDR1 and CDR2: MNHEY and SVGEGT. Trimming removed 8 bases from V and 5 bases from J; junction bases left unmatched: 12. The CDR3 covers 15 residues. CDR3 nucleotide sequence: TGTGCCAGCCATTTCACAGGGGTCTTTGATCAGCCCCAGCATTTT. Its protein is CASHFTGVFDQPQHF.

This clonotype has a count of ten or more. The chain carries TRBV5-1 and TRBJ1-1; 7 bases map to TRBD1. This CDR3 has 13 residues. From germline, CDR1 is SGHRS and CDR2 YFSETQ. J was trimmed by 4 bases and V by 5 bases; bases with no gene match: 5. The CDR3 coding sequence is TGCGCCAGCAGAACAGGGGAAGCCACTGAAGCTTTCTTT. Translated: CASRTGEATEAFF.

The CDR3 DNA reads as TGCGCCAGCAGACCATTCGACAGGGGAGGGGGAAACACTGAAGCTTTCTTT. Translating gives CASRPFDRGGGNTEAFF. J is TRBJ1-1 and V is TRBV5-1; 8 bases are shared with TRBD1. This CDR3 is 17 amino acids long. Germline V gene sequence: CDR1 SGHRS, CDR2 YFSETQ. V shed 5 bases, J shed 2 bases, and the junction held 14 bases outside the gene matches. Together with reference TRBV5-1 and TRBJ1-1, the CDR3 gives the full variable domain: KAGVTQTPRYLIKTRGQQVTLSCSPISGHRSVSWYQQTPGQGLQFLFEYFSETQRNKGNFPGRFSGRQFSNSRSEMNVSTLELGDSALYLCASRPFDRGGGNTEAFFGQGTRLTVV.

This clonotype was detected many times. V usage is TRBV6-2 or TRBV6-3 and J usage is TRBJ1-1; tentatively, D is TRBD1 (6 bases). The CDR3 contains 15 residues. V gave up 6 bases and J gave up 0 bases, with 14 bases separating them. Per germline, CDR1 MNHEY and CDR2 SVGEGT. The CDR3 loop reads CASRNLTGLNTEAFF. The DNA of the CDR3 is TGTGCCAGCAGGAACCTAACAGGGTTGAACACTGAAGCTTTCTTT.

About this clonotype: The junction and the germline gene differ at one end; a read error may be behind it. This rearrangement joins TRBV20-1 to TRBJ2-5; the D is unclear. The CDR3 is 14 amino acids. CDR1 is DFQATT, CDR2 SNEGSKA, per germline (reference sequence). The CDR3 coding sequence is TGCAGTGCTAGATCCGTGGGCAGAGGAGAGGCCCAGTACTTC. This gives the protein CSARSVGRGEAQYF.

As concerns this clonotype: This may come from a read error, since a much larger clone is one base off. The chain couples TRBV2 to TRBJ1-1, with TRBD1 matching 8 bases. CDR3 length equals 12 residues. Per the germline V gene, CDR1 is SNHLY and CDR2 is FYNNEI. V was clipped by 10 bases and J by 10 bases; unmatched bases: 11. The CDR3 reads CANRGDIVGAFF. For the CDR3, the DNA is TGTGCCAACAGGGGGGACATCGTTGGAGCTTTCTTT.

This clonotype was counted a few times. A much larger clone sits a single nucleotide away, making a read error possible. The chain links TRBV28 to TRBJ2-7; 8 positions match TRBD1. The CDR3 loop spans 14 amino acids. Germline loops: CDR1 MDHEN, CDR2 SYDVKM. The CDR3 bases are TGTGCCAGCAGTTTTACAGGGGGATCCTACGGGCAGTACTTC. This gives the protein CASSFTGGSYGQYF. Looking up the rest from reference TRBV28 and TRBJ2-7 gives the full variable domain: DVKVTQSSRYLVKRTGEKVFLECVQDMDHENMFWYRQDPGLGLRLIYFSYDVKMKEKGDIPEGYSVSREKKERFSLILESASTNQTSMYLCASSFTGGSYGQYFGPGTRLTVT.

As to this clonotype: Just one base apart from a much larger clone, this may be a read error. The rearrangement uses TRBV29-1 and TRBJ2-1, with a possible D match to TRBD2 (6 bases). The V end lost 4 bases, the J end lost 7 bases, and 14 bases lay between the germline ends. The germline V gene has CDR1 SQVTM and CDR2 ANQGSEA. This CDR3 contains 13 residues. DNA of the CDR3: TGCAGCGTTGCGCGGGGTTTCTTGAATGAGCAGTTCTTC. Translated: CSVARGFLNEQFF.

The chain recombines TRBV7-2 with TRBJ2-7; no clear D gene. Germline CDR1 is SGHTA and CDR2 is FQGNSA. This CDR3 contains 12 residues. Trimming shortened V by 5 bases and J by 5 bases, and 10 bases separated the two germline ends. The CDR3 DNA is TGTGCCAGCAGCCCCCGGGCCCACGAGCAGTACTTC. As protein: CASSPRAHEQYF.

CDR3 nucleotides: TGTGCCAGCAGTTCCTCGACAGGGGGATTGAACACTGAAGCTTTCTTT. It yields the protein CASSSSTGGLNTEAFF. The rearrangement links TRBV6-2 or TRBV6-3 to TRBJ1-1; the match to TRBD1 covers 9 bases. CDR1 MNHEY and CDR2 SVGEGT come from the germline V gene. After removal of 4 bases from V and 0 bases from J, the junction contained 6 bases not matched to a gene. The CDR3 consists of 16 residues.

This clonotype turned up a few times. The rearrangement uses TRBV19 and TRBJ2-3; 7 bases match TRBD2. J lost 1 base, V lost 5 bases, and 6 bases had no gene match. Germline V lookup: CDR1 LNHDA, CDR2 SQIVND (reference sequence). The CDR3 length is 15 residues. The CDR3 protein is CASSPSGTRTDTQYF. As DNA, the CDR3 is TGTGCCAGTAGTCCTAGCGGCACCCGCACAGATACGCAGTATTTT. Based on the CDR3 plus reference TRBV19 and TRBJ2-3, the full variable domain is DGGITQSPKYLFRKEGQNVTLSCEQNLNHDAMYWYRQDPGQGLRLIYYSQIVNDFQKGDIAEGYSVSREKKESFPLTVTSAQKNPTAFYLCASSPSGTRTDTQYFGPGTRLTVL.

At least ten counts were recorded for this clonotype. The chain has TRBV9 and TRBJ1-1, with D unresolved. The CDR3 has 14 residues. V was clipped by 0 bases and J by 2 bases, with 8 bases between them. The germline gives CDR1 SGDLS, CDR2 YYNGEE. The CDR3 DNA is TGTGCCAGCAGCGTAGTCTCCGACAACACTGAAGCTTTCTTT. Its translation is CASSVVSDNTEAFF.

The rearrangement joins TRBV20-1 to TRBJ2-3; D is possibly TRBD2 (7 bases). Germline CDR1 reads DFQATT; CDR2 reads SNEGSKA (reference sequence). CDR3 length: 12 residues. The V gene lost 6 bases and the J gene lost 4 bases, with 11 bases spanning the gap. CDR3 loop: CSAGGGADTQYF. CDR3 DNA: TGCAGTGCGGGGGGGGGCGCAGATACGCAGTATTTT.

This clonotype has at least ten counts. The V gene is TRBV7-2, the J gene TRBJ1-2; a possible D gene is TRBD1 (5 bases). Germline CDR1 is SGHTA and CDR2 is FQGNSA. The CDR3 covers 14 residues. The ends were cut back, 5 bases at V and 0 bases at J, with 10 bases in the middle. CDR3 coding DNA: TGTGCCAGCAGCAGGGACGATGCTAACTATGGCTACACCTTC. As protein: CASSRDDANYGYTF. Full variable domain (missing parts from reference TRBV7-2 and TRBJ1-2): GAGVSQSPSNKVTEKGKDVELRCDPISGHTALYWYRQSLGQGLEFLIYFQGNSAPDKSGLPSDRFSAERTGGSVSTLTIQRTQQEDSAVYLCASSRDDANYGYTFGSGTRLTVV.

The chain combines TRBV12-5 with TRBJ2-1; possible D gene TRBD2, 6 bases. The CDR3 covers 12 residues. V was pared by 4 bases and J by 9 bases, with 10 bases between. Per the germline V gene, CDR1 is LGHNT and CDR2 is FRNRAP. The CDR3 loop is CASGWGLGEQFF. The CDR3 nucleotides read TGTGCTAGTGGTTGGGGACTGGGTGAGCAGTTCTTC.

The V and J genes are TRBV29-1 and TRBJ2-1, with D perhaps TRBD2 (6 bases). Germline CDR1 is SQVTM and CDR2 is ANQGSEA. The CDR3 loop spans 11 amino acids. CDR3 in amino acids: CRAGSYNEQFF. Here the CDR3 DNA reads TGCAGAGCGGGTTCCTACAATGAGCAGTTCTTC.

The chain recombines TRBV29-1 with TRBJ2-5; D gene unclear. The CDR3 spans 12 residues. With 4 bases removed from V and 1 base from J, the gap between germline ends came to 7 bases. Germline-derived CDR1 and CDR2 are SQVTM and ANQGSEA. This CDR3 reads CSVGEVQETQYF. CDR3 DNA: TGCAGCGTTGGGGAAGTCCAAGAGACCCAGTACTTC.

The CDR3: CATSREGGIETQYF. The CDR3 DNA sequence: TGTGCCACCAGCAGAGAAGGGGGGATCGAGACCCAGTACTTC. This chain connects TRBV15 to TRBJ2-5, with D perhaps TRBD1 or TRBD2 (6 bases each). Germline assignment: CDR1 LNHNV and CDR2 YYDKDF (reference sequence). This CDR3 has 14 residues. The ends were cut back, 0 bases at V and 5 bases at J, with 10 bases in the middle.